What follows describes a single T cell receptor (beta chain). This sample was included in a study of T cell changes during pregnancy in multiple sclerosis. Data came from immunoSEQ multiplex PCR; TCRdb stores just in-frame clones and leaves some out. Of under 55,000 clones listed, around nine tenths are singletons. This receptor was obtained from a female donor with multiple sclerosis, enrolled in a pregnancy study. The material sequenced was CD4+ T cells from peripheral blood mononuclear cells, taken before pregnancy.

CDR3 bases: TGTGCCAGCAGTCCCAAGCGGGAGGCTCGGGATACGCAGTATTTT. Translation: CASSPKREARDTQYF. The chain carries TRBV21-1 and TRBJ2-3; TRBD2, the D gene given by the table, was not confirmed from the DNA. TRBV21-1 is annotated as a pseudogene. There are 15 residues in the CDR3.